This entry lists 8 T cell receptor beta chains sequenced from one sample in a study of PD-1 blockade in classical Hodgkin lymphoma. Sequencing was performed with immunoSEQ multiplex PCR; in TCRdb, only in-frame clones are kept and a portion is missing. Counted here are 75,000 to 100,000 clones, roughly four fifths occurring once; the ten biggest clones make up about 15%. Each patient relapsed following autologous stem cell transplantation, and prior brentuximab vedotin exposure differed. The sample here was peripheral blood mononuclear cells (PBMCs), taken before the second cycle of nivolumab. The source is a human donor with classical Hodgkin lymphoma.

In its sample, this clone is medium-sized. Within the sample, other DNA sequences also encode this same CDR3. The chain uses TRBV11-2 and TRBJ2-2; D is possibly TRBD1 (5 bases). Germline lookup yields CDR1 SGHAT and CDR2 FQNNGV. Trimming cost V 2 bases and J 1 base, with 5 bases left between them. The length of the CDR3 is 14 residues. DNA for the CDR3: TGTGCCAGCAGCTTAAGGGGGAACACCGGGGAGCTGTTTTTT. This sequence encodes CASSLRGNTGELFF.

The genes are TRBV11-3 and TRBJ1-3; no firm D call. The germline V and J ends were trimmed by 5 bases and 0 bases, with 26 bases remaining between them. The CDR3 extends over 20 amino acids. Germline CDR1 and CDR2: SGHNT and YENEEA. CDR3 bases: TGTGCCAGCAGCCGAGGGCCGGGGATCGGAGGGCTCCGCTCTGGAAACACCATATATTTT. Translation: CASSRGPGIGGLRSGNTIYF.

The chain combines TRBV7-9 with TRBJ2-6; 9 nucleotides align to TRBD2. Trimming removed 3 bases from V and 4 bases from J; junction bases left unmatched: 10. CDR1 is SEHNR and CDR2 is FQNEAQ in the germline V gene (reference sequence). The CDR3 contains 18 residues. This CDR3 reads CASSLTAGGSAGANVLTF. The CDR3 DNA reads as TGTGCCAGCAGCTTGACGGCGGGAGGGTCGGCGGGGGCCAACGTCCTGACTTTC. The full variable domain, its missing parts supplied by reference TRBV7-9 and TRBJ2-6, is DTGVSQNPRHKITKRGQNVTFRCDPISEHNRLYWYRQTLGQGPEFLTYFQNEAQLEKSRLLSDRFSAERPKGSFSTLEIQRTEQGDSAMYLCASSLTAGGSAGANVLTFGAGSRLTVL.

The sample holds one count of this clone. The V call is TRBV7-7, the J call TRBJ2-7; TRBD2 matches 16 bases. The junction had 6 bases not matched to a gene; V was cut back by 5 bases and J by 2 bases. The germline V gene has CDR1 SSHAT and CDR2 FNYEAQ (reference sequence). The CDR3 is 17 residues long. Written as DNA, the CDR3 is TGTGCCAGCAGCCCCGGGACTAGCGGGGGGGCCACCTACGAGCAGTACTTC. This codes for CASSPGTSGGATYEQYF.

This clone was found once. The J gene is TRBJ1-4, the V gene TRBV11-2, with D unresolved. CDR3 size: 15 residues. Trimming pared 5 bases from V and 7 bases from J, leaving 17 bases between. Germline values: CDR1 SGHAT, CDR2 FQNNGV. CDR3 residues: CASSASSGHGEKLFF. CDR3 in DNA: TGTGCCAGCAGCGCATCCTCCGGGCACGGTGAAAAACTGTTTTTT.

This clone appeared a few times. V gene TRBV5-4 combines with J gene TRBJ1-2; D might be TRBD1 (6 bases). This CDR3 has 13 amino acids. V was pared by 5 bases and J by 6 bases, with 14 bases between. CDR1 and CDR2 from the germline V gene are SGHNT and YYREEE (reference sequence). The CDR3 nucleotides read TGTGCCAGCAGTGCTGACAGGCGCCATGGCTACACCTTC. It encodes CASSADRRHGYTF.

This chain uses TRBV7-9 with TRBJ2-6; 8 nucleotides agree with TRBD1. Trimming cost V 2 bases and J 0 bases; bases outside gene matches: 6. Germline CDR1 and CDR2: SEHNR and FQNEAQ (reference sequence). The CDR3 length is 18 residues. The CDR3 protein is CASSLTTGVTSGANVLTF. The CDR3 DNA is TGTGCCAGCAGCTTAACGACAGGGGTAACCTCTGGGGCCAACGTCCTGACTTTC. Supplemented by reference TRBV7-9 and TRBJ2-6, the full variable domain reads DTGVSQNPRHKITKRGQNVTFRCDPISEHNRLYWYRQTLGQGPEFLTYFQNEAQLEKSRLLSDRFSAERPKGSFSTLEIQRTEQGDSAMYLCASSLTTGVTSGANVLTFGAGSRLTVL.

This chain links TRBV15 with TRBJ2-7; TRBD2 matches at 7 bases. From germline, CDR1 is LNHNV and CDR2 YYDKDF (reference sequence). The CDR3 sequence is 15 residues long. Unmatched junction bases numbered 6, after V lost 1 base and J lost 3 bases. The CDR3 DNA reads TGTGCCACCAGCAGAGTTGGCGGGAGCAGCTACGAGCAGTACTTC. As protein: CATSRVGGSSYEQYF. Based on the CDR3 plus reference TRBV15 and TRBJ2-7, the full variable domain is DAMVIQNPRYQVTQFGKPVTLSCSQTLNHNVMYWYQQKSSQAPKLLFHYYDKDFNNEADTPDNFQSRRPNTSFCFLDIRSPGLGDTAMYLCATSRVGGSSYEQYFGPGTRLTVT.